Listed below are T cell receptor beta chains from one sample, sequenced in a study of sequential checkpoint blockade in melanoma. Profiling relied on immunoSEQ multiplex PCR, and the TCRdb table lists in-frame clones only, not all of them. The sample consists of thousands of clones, roughly four fifths of them appearing once. Sequenced material: CD8+ T cells sorted from blood (inferred from file names), taken from a patient given nivolumab and ipilimumab in sequence. All receptors come from a human donor with melanoma. Both conserved end residues are part of each CDR3. D genes are given only for firm matches. Clone sizes are given selectively: once, few, many, or a class where the clone is expanded.

CDR3nt,CDR3aa,abundance,d_gene,v_gene,j_gene
TGCAGCGTTACGGGGGGCCGCTACGAGCAGTACTTC,CSVTGGRYEQYF,NA,NA,TRBV29-1,TRBJ2-7
TGCGCCAGCAGCCAAGAGGTAGCGGGGGCCCCCACAGATACGCAGTATTTT,CASSQEVAGAPTDTQYF,NA,TRBD2,TRBV4-1,TRBJ2-3
TGTGCCAGCAGCCTTCGCCTAAGCGGGCGCCGTGAGCAGTTCTTC,CASSLRLSGRREQFF,NA,NA,TRBV6-5,TRBJ2-1
TGTGCCAGCAGTCCCGACGGGCTAGCGGTCACCGGGGAGCTGTTTTTT,CASSPDGLAVTGELFF,NA,TRBD2,TRBV28,TRBJ2-2
TGTGCCAGCAGCCCAGACTGGACAGGGGCACCCTACGAGCAGTACTTC,CASSPDWTGAPYEQYF,NA,TRBD1,TRBV7-9,TRBJ2-7
TGTGCCAGTACTCCCCAGGGAAGCAATCAGCCCCAGCATTTT,CASTPQGSNQPQHF,NA,NA,TRBV19,TRBJ1-5
TGTGCCAGCAGCGACGGGACTAGCGGGCCCTCCTACGAGCAGTACTTC,CASSDGTSGPSYEQYF,NA,TRBD2,TRBV9,TRBJ2-7
TGTGCCAGCAGCTTAGTCTTAGCGGCGCAAGAGACCCAGTACTTC,CASSLVLAAQETQYF,NA,NA,TRBV7-9,TRBJ2-5
TGTGCCAGCAGCTCGAGGACAGGTTTCGGCGAGCAGTACTTC,CASSSRTGFGEQYF,NA,TRBD1,TRBV7-8,TRBJ2-7
TGTGCCAGCAGTACGTTAGCGGGAGGGCTACAGTTTTCATACTTC,CASSTLAGGLQFSYF,few,TRBD2,TRBV6-5,TRBJ2-5
TGCGCCAGCAGCGGCAGGGGACCGCGAAGGGTTGGGTACGAGCAGTACTTC,CASSGRGPRRVGYEQYF,few,NA,TRBV5-1,TRBJ2-7
TGTGCCAGCAGTAGCTCGACAGGGGCCTTAGTAAATGAGCAGTTCTTC,CASSSSTGALVNEQFF,NA,TRBD1,TRBV27,TRBJ2-1
TGTGCCAGCAGCAACGAGGCGGGGGGAAACACCGGGGAGCTGTTTTTT,CASSNEAGGNTGELFF,few,TRBD2,TRBV6-4,TRBJ2-2
TGTGCTAGCAGCTTATCCGGACTAGCGCAAGACGAGCAGTACTTC,CASSLSGLAQDEQYF,NA,TRBD2,TRBV7-7,TRBJ2-7
TGTGCCAGCAGCCAGGACCGGACTAGCGGGGGGCAAGAGCAGTACTTC,CASSQDRTSGGQEQYF,NA,TRBD2,TRBV4-2,TRBJ2-7
TGTGCCAGCAGCTCCGCCTCTAGCGGGAGGCTTACAGATACGCAGTATTTT,CASSSASSGRLTDTQYF,NA,TRBD2,TRBV7-9,TRBJ2-3
TGCAGCGTTAGGGGGTGGGGGGGAGATGGCTACACCTTC,CSVRGWGGDGYTF,NA,NA,TRBV29-1,TRBJ1-2
TGCGCCAGCAGCCAAGATCCCCCACCGAGCGAGGGCACAGATACGCAGTATTTT,CASSQDPPPSEGTDTQYF,NA,NA,TRBV4-1,TRBJ2-3
TGCGCCAGCAGCTTCGGTGGGGCGGAGAATTCACCCCTCCACTTT,CASSFGGAENSPLHF,NA,NA,TRBV5-1,TRBJ1-6
TGCGCCAGCAGCCAAGATGCGGCGACTAGCGGGAGCGCAGATACGCAGTATTTT,CASSQDAATSGSADTQYF,NA,TRBD2,TRBV4-3,TRBJ2-3
TGTGCCAGCAGCTTAGCAGGTTACACTCCCTACGAGCAGTACTTC,CASSLAGYTPYEQYF,NA,NA,TRBV28,TRBJ2-7
TGTGCCAGCAGCTCCGAGTTAGGAGGGTACAATGAGCAGTTCTTC,CASSSELGGYNEQFF,NA,NA,TRBV7-6,TRBJ2-1
TGTGCCAGCAGCGCCACTAGCGGGGCCTCCTACGAGCAGTACTTC,CASSATSGASYEQYF,NA,TRBD2,TRBV11-2,TRBJ2-7
TGTGCCAGCAGCCGTGGACAGGGCGCCTTCTCCTACAATGAGCAGTTCTTC,CASSRGQGAFSYNEQFF,NA,TRBD1,TRBV7-2,TRBJ2-1
TGTGCCAGCAGCGGGGACAGGGAGAGAGAGACCCAGTACTTC,CASSGDRERETQYF,NA,TRBD1,TRBV11-3,TRBJ2-5
TGTGCCAGCAGCCAAGATCTGCGGGGGGGCCCCGATACGCAGTATTTT,CASSQDLRGGPDTQYF,NA,TRBD2,TRBV7-2,TRBJ2-3
TGTGCCAGCAGTGAAGCGACTAGCGGGACTAATGAGCAGTTCTTC,CASSEATSGTNEQFF,NA,TRBD2,TRBV2,TRBJ2-1
TGTGCCAGCAGGATCCGGTTTAGCGGGGGGGGCGAGCAGTACTTC,CASRIRFSGGGEQYF,NA,TRBD2,TRBV7-2,TRBJ2-7
TGTGCCAGCAGTGACTCAGACCGGGGAGGCTACACCTTC,CASSDSDRGGYTF,once,NA,TRBV6-4,TRBJ1-2
TGCGCCAGCAGCCAGGGCGATCTTGGAGGGGCAAGCTCCTACGAGCAGTACTTC,CASSQGDLGGASSYEQYF,NA,NA,TRBV5-1,TRBJ2-7
TGTGCCAGCAGTCCGAACAGGGGTCCCTCCTACGAGCAGTACTTC,CASSPNRGPSYEQYF,NA,TRBD1,TRBV28,TRBJ2-7
TGTGCCAGCAGTTATACAAGATCGGGAGGCTACACCTTC,CASSYTRSGGYTF,NA,NA,TRBV6-5,TRBJ1-2
TGTGCCAGCCGAAGATTCTGGCGGGAGGGCCGAGAGACCCAGTACTTC,CASRRFWREGRETQYF,NA,TRBD2,TRBV28,TRBJ2-5
TGTGCCAGCAGCTTCTCGGACAGGGGCAATCAGCCCCAGCATTTT,CASSFSDRGNQPQHF,few,TRBD1,TRBV5-6,TRBJ1-5
TGTGCCAGCAGTAATCGGAGCACAGATACGCAGTATTTT,CASSNRSTDTQYF,NA,NA,TRBV6-4,TRBJ2-3
TGTGCCAGCAGTGAAGGAGGAGGGGAATCCACTGAAGCTTTCTTT,CASSEGGGESTEAFF,few,NA,TRBV6-1,TRBJ1-1
TGTGCCAGCAGCTCACGAGAGGGCTCTGGGGCCAACGTCCTGACTTTC,CASSSREGSGANVLTF,NA,NA,TRBV28,TRBJ2-6
TGTGCCAGCAGTTACGATGGCAACACCGGGGAGCTGTTTTTT,CASSYDGNTGELFF,NA,NA,TRBV6-5,TRBJ2-2
TGTGCCAGCGCCAGCGGGAGCTATGAGCAGTTCTTC,CASASGSYEQFF,NA,TRBD2,TRBV2,TRBJ2-1
TGCAGCTCCCTTGGCGGGAGGGCCGGGGATACGCAGTATTTT,CSSLGGRAGDTQYF,NA,TRBD2,TRBV29-1,TRBJ2-3
TGTGCCAGCATGAGGGACTTCTCTCTTAACAATGAGCAGTTCTTC,CASMRDFSLNNEQFF,few,NA,TRBV2,TRBJ2-1
TGTGCCACCAGCAGAGTAGGGGACAGCACATTTAACACTGAAGCTTTCTTT,CATSRVGDSTFNTEAFF,NA,TRBD1,TRBV15,TRBJ1-1
TGTGCCAGCAGTGGGCGGGGATCGTCCTACGAGCAGTACTTC,CASSGRGSSYEQYF,NA,NA,TRBV6-1,TRBJ2-7
TGTGCCAGCAGTACCCTCGGGAGGACCTACGAGCAGTACTTC,CASSTLGRTYEQYF,NA,TRBD2,TRBV6-1,TRBJ2-7
TGTGCCAGCAGCTTAGCGGCGGAGGGGCCCTATGGCTACACCTTC,CASSLAAEGPYGYTF,NA,NA,TRBV7-2,TRBJ1-2
TGTGCCAGCCATCGGACAGGGGATGAACCTAATGGCTACACCTTC,CASHRTGDEPNGYTF,NA,TRBD1,TRBV28,TRBJ1-2
TGCGCCAGCAGCCACTCTGAGTTGGGCGGGGCCAACGTCCTGACTTTC,CASSHSELGGANVLTF,few,NA,TRBV4-3,TRBJ2-6
TGTGCCAGCAGCTTCGACAGCGCCTACGAGCAGTACTTC,CASSFDSAYEQYF,few,NA,TRBV7-9,TRBJ2-7
TGTGCCTGGAGTCCCGGGACAGGGGAGGCTCAGCCCCAGCATTTT,CAWSPGTGEAQPQHF,NA,TRBD1,TRBV30,TRBJ1-5
TGCGCCAGCAGCCAAGATTCTGCAGGGGATCGGACCCAGTACTTC,CASSQDSAGDRTQYF,NA,NA,TRBV4-1,TRBJ2-5
TGTGCCAGCGCGCGGGGACAGGGGTCAGGCGAGCAGTACTTC,CASARGQGSGEQYF,NA,TRBD1,TRBV6-5,TRBJ2-7
TGTGCCAGCAGCTTCGGGACTAGCGGGGGATCGGCAGATACGCAGTATTTT,CASSFGTSGGSADTQYF,NA,TRBD2,TRBV5-4,TRBJ2-3
TGTGCCAGCAGCCAGGCACTAGCGGCGCCTAGCACAGATACGCAGTATTTT,CASSQALAAPSTDTQYF,NA,TRBD2,TRBV4-2,TRBJ2-3
TGCGCCAGCAGCCAAGAGGAGGGCCTTCCCTACGAGCAGTACTTC,CASSQEEGLPYEQYF,NA,NA,TRBV4-3,TRBJ2-7
TGTGCCAGCAGCTCTCAACAGGGGGCAACTAATGAAAAACTGTTTTTT,CASSSQQGATNEKLFF,NA,TRBD1,TRBV7-9,TRBJ1-4
TGTGCCAGCAGTTTAGGAGCCAGCGGGATATGGGATGAGCAGTTCTTC,CASSLGASGIWDEQFF,NA,TRBD2,TRBV28,TRBJ2-1